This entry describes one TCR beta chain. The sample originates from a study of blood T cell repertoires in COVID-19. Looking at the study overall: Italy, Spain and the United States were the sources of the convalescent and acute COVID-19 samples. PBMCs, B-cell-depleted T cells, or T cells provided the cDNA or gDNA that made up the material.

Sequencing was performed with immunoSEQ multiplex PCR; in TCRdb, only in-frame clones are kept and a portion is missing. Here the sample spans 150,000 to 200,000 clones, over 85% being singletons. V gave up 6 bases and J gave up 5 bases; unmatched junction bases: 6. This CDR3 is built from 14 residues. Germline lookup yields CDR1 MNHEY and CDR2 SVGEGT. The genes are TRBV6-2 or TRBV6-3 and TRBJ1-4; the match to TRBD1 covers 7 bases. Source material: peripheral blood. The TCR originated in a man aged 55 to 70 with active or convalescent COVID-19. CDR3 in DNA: TGTGCCAGCAGCCCGGGACAGTCAAATGAAAAACTGTTTTTT. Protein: CASSPGQSNEKLFF.